These T cell receptor beta chains were read from a single sample in a study of cytomegalovirus exposure and HLA in healthy donors. This table comes from immunoSEQ multiplex PCR, and its TCRdb copy is limited to in-frame clones, with some not included. The data contain approximately 80,000 clones, 70% to 80% of them seen just once; the ten biggest clones take up approximately 20%. The specimen sequenced was PBMCs. These receptors originate from a man aged 25 to 45 in good health and CMV-seropositive. Each CDR3 is given with its conserved first and last residue. D genes are given only for firm matches. Clone size is not always given. Where it is, it says once, few, many or a class for expanded clones.

j_gene: TRBJ1-5
d_gene: -
v_gene: TRBV6-1
abundance: few
CDR3nt: TGTGCCAGCAGTGAAGCGCTTCGACTTCTCAATCAGCCCCAGCATTTT
CDR3aa: CASSEALRLLNQPQHF

j_gene: TRBJ1-1
d_gene: -
v_gene: TRBV9
abundance: -
CDR3nt: TGTGCCAGCAGCGTTGAGGGATCAACGAACACTGAAGCTTTCTTT
CDR3aa: CASSVEGSTNTEAFF

j_gene: TRBJ2-2
d_gene: -
v_gene: TRBV7-2
abundance: -
CDR3nt: TGTGCCAGCAGCTTAGTAAGCGGGCGCAGGACCGGGGAGCTGTTTTTT
CDR3aa: CASSLVSGRRTGELFF

j_gene: TRBJ2-2
d_gene: TRBD1
v_gene: TRBV6-1
abundance: -
CDR3nt: TGTGCCAGCAGTGAAGGGACAGGGGACACCGGGGAGCTGTTTTTT
CDR3aa: CASSEGTGDTGELFF

j_gene: TRBJ1-4
d_gene: TRBD1
v_gene: TRBV5-1
abundance: once
CDR3nt: TGCGCCAGCAGCTCTGGGGCAGGGGGTGAAAAACTGTTTTTT
CDR3aa: CASSSGAGGEKLFF

j_gene: TRBJ2-2
d_gene: TRBD1
v_gene: TRBV9
abundance: -
CDR3nt: TGTGCCAGCAGCGCCGGGACAGGGAACACCGGGGAGCTGTTTTTT
CDR3aa: CASSAGTGNTGELFF

j_gene: TRBJ2-1
d_gene: -
v_gene: TRBV18
abundance: -
CDR3nt: TGTGCCAGCTCACCACCTTCGAGACTAGGATACAATGAGCAGTTCTTC
CDR3aa: CASSPPSRLGYNEQFF

j_gene: TRBJ1-2
d_gene: TRBD1
v_gene: TRBV28
abundance: -
CDR3nt: TGTGCCAGCAGTCCAGAGGGACAGGGCGGCGGCTACACCTTC
CDR3aa: CASSPEGQGGGYTF

j_gene: TRBJ1-5
d_gene: -
v_gene: TRBV6-1
abundance: -
CDR3nt: TGTGCCAGCAGTGGAACAGCAAATCAGCCCCAGCATTTT
CDR3aa: CASSGTANQPQHF

j_gene: TRBJ2-7
d_gene: -
v_gene: TRBV2
abundance: once
CDR3nt: TGTGCCAGCGGCCCTCAGGGGTCCTACGAGCAGTACTTC
CDR3aa: CASGPQGSYEQYF

j_gene: TRBJ2-5
d_gene: TRBD2
v_gene: TRBV6-1
abundance: -
CDR3nt: TGTGCCAGCCTTAGCGGGGGGGCCGATGAGACCCAGTACTTC
CDR3aa: CASLSGGADETQYF

j_gene: TRBJ2-5
d_gene: -
v_gene: TRBV6-5
abundance: -
CDR3nt: TGTGCCAGCAGTTACTTCCTGGAGAACAAAGAGACCCAGTACTTC
CDR3aa: CASSYFLENKETQYF

j_gene: TRBJ2-5
d_gene: TRBD1
v_gene: TRBV7-2
abundance: -
CDR3nt: TGTGCCAGCAGCTTGGGGACAGGGGTGAGGGAGACCCAGTACTTC
CDR3aa: CASSLGTGVRETQYF

j_gene: TRBJ2-1
d_gene: TRBD2
v_gene: TRBV15
abundance: -
CDR3nt: TGTGCCACCAGCAGCCTTAGCGGGGGCCTCAATGAGCAGTTCTTC
CDR3aa: CATSSLSGGLNEQFF

j_gene: TRBJ1-1
d_gene: -
v_gene: TRBV27
abundance: -
CDR3nt: TGTGCCAGCAGTTCCCCGCACCGTGGGCGGGTGAACACTGAAGCTTTCTTT
CDR3aa: CASSSPHRGRVNTEAFF

j_gene: TRBJ2-6
d_gene: -
v_gene: TRBV6-1
abundance: -
CDR3nt: TGTGCCAGCTTATTTTCTGGGGCCAACGTCCTGACTTTC
CDR3aa: CASLFSGANVLTF

j_gene: TRBJ2-7
d_gene: -
v_gene: TRBV5-1
abundance: -
CDR3nt: TGCGCCAGCAGCTGGACGGGAACGGCCTACGAGCAGTACTTC
CDR3aa: CASSWTGTAYEQYF

j_gene: TRBJ2-1
d_gene: TRBD2
v_gene: TRBV2
abundance: -
CDR3nt: TGTGCCAGCAGCATCGGGACTAGCGGCGGTGAGCAGTTCTTC
CDR3aa: CASSIGTSGGEQFF

j_gene: TRBJ2-1
d_gene: -
v_gene: TRBV14
abundance: -
CDR3nt: TGTGCCAGCAGCCAAGCCCCAGCGGGCCCCTACAATGAGCAGTTCTTC
CDR3aa: CASSQAPAGPYNEQFF

j_gene: TRBJ1-1
d_gene: -
v_gene: TRBV6-5
abundance: -
CDR3nt: TGTGCCAGCAGTTTGGACGGACAGAACACTGAAGCTTTCTTT
CDR3aa: CASSLDGQNTEAFF

j_gene: TRBJ2-3
d_gene: -
v_gene: TRBV2
abundance: few
CDR3nt: TGTGCCAGCAGTCTTAACCGGGAGCCTCTCACAGATACGCAGTATTTT
CDR3aa: CASSLNREPLTDTQYF

j_gene: TRBJ1-2
d_gene: -
v_gene: TRBV25-1
abundance: -
CDR3nt: TGTGCCAGCAGCCCCGGCTATGGCTACACCTTC
CDR3aa: CASSPGYGYTF

j_gene: TRBJ2-3
d_gene: TRBD2
v_gene: TRBV28
abundance: -
CDR3nt: TGTGCCAGTCATGCCCCGGGACTAGCAACAGATACGCAGTATTTT
CDR3aa: CASHAPGLATDTQYF

j_gene: TRBJ2-1
d_gene: -
v_gene: TRBV4-1
abundance: -
CDR3nt: TGCGCCAGCAGCCACGCCGGGAACAATGAGCAGTTCTTC
CDR3aa: CASSHAGNNEQFF

j_gene: TRBJ2-3
d_gene: -
v_gene: TRBV5-1
abundance: once
CDR3nt: TGCGCCAGCAGCTCGGGACTCCCTAGCACAGATACGCAGTATTTT
CDR3aa: CASSSGLPSTDTQYF

j_gene: TRBJ1-1
d_gene: -
v_gene: TRBV2
abundance: once
CDR3nt: TGTGCCAGCAGCGCCCAGTCGACTGAAGCTTTCTTT
CDR3aa: CASSAQSTEAFF

j_gene: TRBJ1-2
d_gene: TRBD1
v_gene: TRBV5-1
abundance: -
CDR3nt: TGCGCCAGCAGCCGAACAGGACAGGGGGCCTATGGCTACACCTTC
CDR3aa: CASSRTGQGAYGYTF

j_gene: TRBJ1-2
d_gene: -
v_gene: TRBV13
abundance: few
CDR3nt: TGTGCCAGCAGCATGGGACACAACTATGGCTACACCTTC
CDR3aa: CASSMGHNYGYTF

j_gene: TRBJ1-1
d_gene: -
v_gene: TRBV28
abundance: -
CDR3nt: TGTGCCAGCAGTCCTTTAGGCCGGGGTGAAGCTTTCTTT
CDR3aa: CASSPLGRGEAFF

j_gene: TRBJ2-5
d_gene: -
v_gene: TRBV9
abundance: once
CDR3nt: TGTGCCAGCAGCGTAGGGGACACCCACCTTGGCAGAGAGACCCAGTACTTC
CDR3aa: CASSVGDTHLGRETQYF

j_gene: TRBJ1-1
d_gene: -
v_gene: TRBV7-3
abundance: -
CDR3nt: TGTGCCAGCAGCTTAGGTCCCGGGGTGCTGAACACTGAAGCTTTCTTT
CDR3aa: CASSLGPGVLNTEAFF

j_gene: TRBJ1-5
d_gene: -
v_gene: TRBV27
abundance: -
CDR3nt: TGTGCCAGCAAGCCATGGAGAGGGTGGTATCAGCCCCAGCATTTT
CDR3aa: CASKPWRGWYQPQHF

j_gene: TRBJ1-5
d_gene: -
v_gene: TRBV2
abundance: -
CDR3nt: TGTGCCAGCGGGCGGGAGGAGGTGAGCAATCAGCCCCAGCATTTT
CDR3aa: CASGREEVSNQPQHF

j_gene: TRBJ1-1
d_gene: -
v_gene: TRBV25-1
abundance: few
CDR3nt: TGTGCCAGCAGTGAATACTACTCTAACACTGAAGCTTTCTTT
CDR3aa: CASSEYYSNTEAFF

j_gene: TRBJ2-7
d_gene: TRBD1
v_gene: TRBV9
abundance: -
CDR3nt: TGTGCCAGCAGCGGCCGGGACAGTCCGAGCTCCTACGAGCAGTACTTC
CDR3aa: CASSGRDSPSSYEQYF

j_gene: TRBJ2-7
d_gene: TRBD1
v_gene: TRBV19
abundance: -
CDR3nt: TGTGCCAGTAATCGACAGGGGGGCGACTACGAGCAGTACTTC
CDR3aa: CASNRQGGDYEQYF

j_gene: TRBJ2-3
d_gene: TRBD2
v_gene: TRBV10-2
abundance: -
CDR3nt: TGCGCCAGCAGTCCTAGCGGGGGGGCCAAGGATGAAGATACGCAGTATTTT
CDR3aa: CASSPSGGAKDEDTQYF

j_gene: TRBJ2-1
d_gene: TRBD1
v_gene: TRBV28
abundance: -
CDR3nt: TGTGCCAGCAGTTTAAGGGACAGCTCCTACAATGAGCAGTTCTTC
CDR3aa: CASSLRDSSYNEQFF

j_gene: TRBJ2-2
d_gene: TRBD2
v_gene: TRBV6-1
abundance: -
CDR3nt: TGTGCCAGCAACCACGGGGGACTAAACACCGGGGAGCTGTTTTTT
CDR3aa: CASNHGGLNTGELFF

j_gene: TRBJ2-5
d_gene: -
v_gene: TRBV29-1
abundance: -
CDR3nt: TGCAGCGTTGATTTAAACCACGGGGAGACCCAGTACTTC
CDR3aa: CSVDLNHGETQYF

j_gene: TRBJ2-5
d_gene: TRBD2
v_gene: TRBV5-1
abundance: -
CDR3nt: TGCGCCAGCAGCTTTAAGACTAGCGGGGGGGGAGAGACCCAGTACTTC
CDR3aa: CASSFKTSGGGETQYF